This T cell receptor (beta chain) was identified during a study of blood T cell repertoires in COVID-19. Study-wide background: Acute-phase and convalescent COVID-19 samples originated in the United States, Italy and Spain. Nucleic acid was either cDNA or gDNA, and it came from T cells, B-cell-depleted T cells, or PBMCs.

The germline V gene encodes CDR1 MNHEY and CDR2 SVGAGI. This CDR3 has 14 residues. J was trimmed by 2 bases and V by 6 bases; bases with no gene match: 4. This clone was seen once. In the authors' methods: Quantification of nucleated cells was approximated via reference gene primer amplification. Repertoires were generated with immunoSEQ multiplex PCR, while TCRdb's copy carries only in-frame clones and drops some. The V and J calls and clone size come from that table; D and trimming were worked out from the DNA. In the table there are 200,000 or so clones, around 80% of which are singletons. This sequence joins TRBV6-5 and TRBJ1-1; TRBD1 matches at 9 bases. This receptor was taken from an older woman who had recovered from COVID-19. The source material was peripheral blood. The CDR3 DNA reads as TGTGCCAGCAGCCCGGGACAGGGAAACACTGAAGCTTTCTTT. Its protein is CASSPGQGNTEAFF.